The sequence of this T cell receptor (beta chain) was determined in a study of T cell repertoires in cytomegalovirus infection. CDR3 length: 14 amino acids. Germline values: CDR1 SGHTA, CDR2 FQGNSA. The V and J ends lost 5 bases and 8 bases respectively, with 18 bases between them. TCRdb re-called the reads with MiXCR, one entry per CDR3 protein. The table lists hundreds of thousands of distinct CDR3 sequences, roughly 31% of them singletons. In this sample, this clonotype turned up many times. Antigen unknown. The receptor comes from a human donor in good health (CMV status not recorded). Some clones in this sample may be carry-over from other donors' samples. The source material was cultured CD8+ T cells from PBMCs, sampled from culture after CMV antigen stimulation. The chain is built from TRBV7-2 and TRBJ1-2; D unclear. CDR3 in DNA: TGTGCCAGCAGCCCAAAAACCAGACGCAGCGGCTACACCTTC. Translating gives CASSPKTRRSGYTF. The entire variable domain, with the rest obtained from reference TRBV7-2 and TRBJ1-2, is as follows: GAGVSQSPSNKVTEKGKDVELRCDPISGHTALYWYRQSLGQGLEFLIYFQGNSAPDKSGLPSDRFSAERTGGSVSTLTIQRTQQEDSAVYLCASSPKTRRSGYTFGSGTRLTVV.